These 3 T cell receptor beta chains came from one sample sequenced in a study of T cell responses to AZD1222 COVID-19 vaccine. Sequencing was performed with immunoSEQ multiplex PCR; in TCRdb, only in-frame clones are kept and a portion is missing. The top ten hold over 1.5% of the sample, which has about 150,000 clones, roughly 92% seen once. The source was peripheral blood, collected on day 0 of AZD1222 vaccination. The receptor set was obtained from an adult in good health.

This sequence joins TRBV27 and TRBJ1-6; D perhaps matches TRBD1 (5 bases). The V end lost 3 bases, the J end lost 6 bases, and 9 bases lay between the germline ends. Germline CDR1 and CDR2: MNHEY and SMNVEV (reference sequence). The CDR3 has 14 amino acids. DNA for the CDR3: TGTGCCAGCAGTTTCGGCCAGGGTAATTCACCCCTCCACTTT. This codes for CASSFGQGNSPLHF.

This CDR3 reads CASSVAAGPNEQFF. Here the CDR3 DNA reads TGTGCCAGTAGTGTGGCGGCAGGGCCCAATGAGCAGTTCTTC. This sequence joins TRBV19 and TRBJ2-1; TRBD1 is a possible D gene (5 bases). This CDR3 has 14 amino acids. The V and J ends lost 5 bases and 6 bases respectively, with 14 bases between them. Looked up from germline, CDR1 is LNHDA and CDR2 is SQIVND (reference sequence). Filled out from reference TRBV19 and TRBJ2-1, the complete variable domain reads DGGITQSPKYLFRKEGQNVTLSCEQNLNHDAMYWYRQDPGQGLRLIYYSQIVNDFQKGDIAEGYSVSREKKESFPLTVTSAQKNPTAFYLCASSVAAGPNEQFFGPGTRLTVL.

The CDR3 loop reads CSASWQGYSNQPQHF. DNA of the CDR3: TGCAGTGCTAGTTGGCAGGGCTATAGCAATCAGCCCCAGCATTTT. The chain joins TRBV20-1 to TRBJ1-5; tentative D call: TRBD1 (5 bases). Trimming took off 3 bases at V and 0 bases at J, with 12 bases between the two ends. The germline gives CDR1 DFQATT, CDR2 SNEGSKA (reference sequence). The CDR3 totals 15 residues.